Shown below are 3 T cell receptor beta chains from a single sample sequenced in a study of blood T cell repertoires in COVID-19 (dated by TCRdb to 2020 to 2022). The protocol used for the library was the immunoSEQ multiplex PCR assay. Entries here come from immuneACCESS through TCRdb and include only in-frame sequences with V and J called. Some clones fail to appear in such tables; in the studies checked, an unresolved V gene covers under half of the shortfall, and the cause of the remainder is unknown. The table for this sample lists tens of thousands of clones; 80% to 90% of them were counted only once. The leading ten clones occupy roughly a tenth of the sample. Sequences were obtained from peripheral blood. All receptors come from a human donor in a cohort sampled during active COVID-19.

The chain carries TRBV6-6 and TRBJ1-2; D possibly corresponds to TRBD1 (6 bases). V lost 6 bases and J lost 1, with 9 bases in between. The germline V gene has CDR1 MNHNY and CDR2 SVGAGI (reference sequence). This CDR3 comprises 13 residues. The CDR3 loop is CASRRTDNYGYTF. The CDR3 DNA is TGTGCCAGCAGGCGGACAGATAACTATGGCTACACCTTC.

This chain uses TRBV9 with TRBJ1-3; TRBD1 is a possible D gene (5 bases). The V and J ends lost 0 bases and 4 bases respectively, with 11 bases between them. The CDR3 contains 15 residues. CDR1 is SGDLS and CDR2 is YYNGEE in the germline V gene. In nucleotides, the CDR3 is TGTGCCAGCAGCGTAGTCGGGGGGTTCGGAAACACCATATATTTT. This codes for CASSVVGGFGNTIYF.

The chain is built from TRBV2 and TRBJ2-3, with 10 bases fitting TRBD2. Germline V gene lookup returns CDR1 SNHLY and CDR2 FYNNEI. The junction had 2 bases not matched to a gene; V was cut back by 4 bases and J by 4 bases. This CDR3 region has 14 residues. This CDR3 is CASSGGLASDTQYF. Here the CDR3 DNA reads TGTGCCAGCAGTGGGGGACTAGCGTCAGATACGCAGTATTTT.